This T cell receptor beta chain was documented in a study of blood T cells in healthy people across ages. Points from the study as a whole: Both higher diversity and more naive CD4+ cells marked long-lived donors when set against aged donors. Without sorted subsets, naive and antigen-experienced compartments could not be conclusively compared.

As for this clonotype: Its antigen is unidentified.

Sample donors were healthy Caucasian individuals that came from Russia, aged roughly 6 to 100. The ends lost 3 bases at V and 8 bases at J; junction bases unmatched: 9. This CDR3 has 16 amino acids. Germline V lookup: CDR1 MNHEY, CDR2 SMNVEV (reference sequence). A J-beta primer mix and a sample-barcoded 5' primer were used in a second PCR of roughly 6 to 12 cycles. TCRdb called the 5' RACE reads again in MiXCR, with one record for every CDR3 protein. The repertoire has around 990,000 distinct CDR3 sequences, around two fifths of them found once; the top ten carry around 12%. Material for sequencing was blood. The rearrangement links TRBV27 to TRBJ1-6, with 8 bases identical to TRBD1. This sequence was found in a man between 18 and 35 years old in good health. Here the CDR3 DNA reads TGTGCCAGCAGTTTCGACCCAGGGGGCCTGGATTCACCCCTCCACTTT. Translating it yields CASSFDPGGLDSPLHF.